What follows is one T cell receptor (beta chain) and its context. What it binds is unknown. The data are from a study of CXCR3-negative and CXCR3-positive naive CD8 T cells. UMI-tagged TRB cDNA libraries were built via 5' RACE. After re-calling the 5' RACE reads, TCRdb lists one entry per CDR3 protein, DNA absent. Its clone listing holds about 45,000 distinct CDR3 sequences. Study results and limitations: TRB CDR3 properties indicated TCR strength, while surface CD5 was similar across naive subsets.

Germline CDR1 reads MNHNS; CDR2 reads SASEGT. The length of the CDR3 is 15 residues. Material for sequencing was naive CXCR3- CD8+ T cells from blood. Subset: CD45RO-CCR7+CD27+CD95- naive CD8+ T cells lacking CXCR3 (TNR3-). V usage is TRBV6-1 and J usage is TRBJ2-7; TCRdb names TRBD1, which stays unverified in the absence of DNA. This receptor was identified in a human donor in good health. Some clones in this sample may be carry-over from other donors' samples. This chain's CDR3 is CASSVSGQDYDEQYF.